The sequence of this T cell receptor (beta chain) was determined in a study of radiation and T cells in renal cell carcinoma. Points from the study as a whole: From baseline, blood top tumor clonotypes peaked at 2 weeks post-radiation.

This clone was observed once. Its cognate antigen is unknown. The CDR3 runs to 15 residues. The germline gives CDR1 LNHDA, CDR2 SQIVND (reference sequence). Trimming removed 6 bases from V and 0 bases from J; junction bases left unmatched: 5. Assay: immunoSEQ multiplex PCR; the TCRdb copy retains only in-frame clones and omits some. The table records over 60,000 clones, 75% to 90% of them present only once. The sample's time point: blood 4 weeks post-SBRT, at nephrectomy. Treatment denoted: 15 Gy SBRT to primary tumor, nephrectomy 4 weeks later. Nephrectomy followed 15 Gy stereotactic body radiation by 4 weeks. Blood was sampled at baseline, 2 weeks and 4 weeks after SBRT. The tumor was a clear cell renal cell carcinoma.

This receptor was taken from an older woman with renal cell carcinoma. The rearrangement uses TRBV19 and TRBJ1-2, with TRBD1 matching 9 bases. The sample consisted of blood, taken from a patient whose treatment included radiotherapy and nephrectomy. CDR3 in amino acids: CASRTRTGANYGYTF. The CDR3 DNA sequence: TGTGCCAGTAGGACTCGGACAGGGGCTAACTATGGCTACACCTTC.